The present T cell receptor beta chain was sequenced within a study of blood T cells in healthy people across ages. Study-level results: Considered underestimates were the diversity estimates obtained from one million T cells. The study found TCR beta diversity correlated strongly with naive T cell percentage.

On this clonotype itself: Its target is unknown.

Every donor provided 9.5 to 10 milliliters of peripheral blood. Primers used in a second PCR of about 7 to 12 cycles were a sample-barcoded 5' primer and a J-beta primer mix. TCRdb reanalysed the 5' RACE reads using MiXCR and keeps one entry per CDR3 protein. The sample records about 700,000 distinct CDR3 sequences, about 34% being singletons. The germline gives CDR1 WSHSY, CDR2 SAAADI. V shed 6 bases and J shed 5 bases, with 17 bases lying between them. This CDR3 spans 15 amino acids. V gene TRBV10-2 combines with J gene TRBJ2-1; D is perhaps TRBD1 (5 bases). The receptor was isolated from a woman older than 75 in good health. Input material: blood. Here the CDR3 DNA reads TGCGCCAGCAGGGGCGACCCCAGGGATCACAATGAGCAGTTCTTC. As protein: CASRGDPRDHNEQFF.